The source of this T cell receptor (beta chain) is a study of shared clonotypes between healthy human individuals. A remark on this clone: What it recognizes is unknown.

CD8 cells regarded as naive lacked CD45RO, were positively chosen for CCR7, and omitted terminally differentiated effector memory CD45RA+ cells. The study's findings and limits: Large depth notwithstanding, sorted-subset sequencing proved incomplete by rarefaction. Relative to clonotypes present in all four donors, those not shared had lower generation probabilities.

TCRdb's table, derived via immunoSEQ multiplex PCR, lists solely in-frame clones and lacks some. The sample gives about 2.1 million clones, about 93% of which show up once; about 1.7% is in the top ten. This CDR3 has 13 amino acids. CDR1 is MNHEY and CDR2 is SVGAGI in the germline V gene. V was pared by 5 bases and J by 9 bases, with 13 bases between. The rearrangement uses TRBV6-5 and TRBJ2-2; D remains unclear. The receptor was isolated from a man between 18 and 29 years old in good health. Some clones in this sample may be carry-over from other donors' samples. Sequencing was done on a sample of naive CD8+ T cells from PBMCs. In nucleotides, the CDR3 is TGTGCCAGCAGTAGGACGCCCGCCCGGGAGCTGTTTTTT. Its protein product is CASSRTPARELFF.